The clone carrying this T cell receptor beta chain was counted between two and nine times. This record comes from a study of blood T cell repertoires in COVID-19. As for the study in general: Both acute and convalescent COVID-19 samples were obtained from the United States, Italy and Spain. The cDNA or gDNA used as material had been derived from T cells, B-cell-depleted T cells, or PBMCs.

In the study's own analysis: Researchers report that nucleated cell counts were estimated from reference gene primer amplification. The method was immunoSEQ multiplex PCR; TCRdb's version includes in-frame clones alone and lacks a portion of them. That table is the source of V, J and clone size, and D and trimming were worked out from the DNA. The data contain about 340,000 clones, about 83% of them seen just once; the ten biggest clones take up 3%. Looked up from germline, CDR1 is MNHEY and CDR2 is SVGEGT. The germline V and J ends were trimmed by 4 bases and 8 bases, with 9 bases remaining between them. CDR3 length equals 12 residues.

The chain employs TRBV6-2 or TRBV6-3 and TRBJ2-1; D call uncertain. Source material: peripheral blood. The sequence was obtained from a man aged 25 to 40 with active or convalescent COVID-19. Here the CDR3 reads CASSSVRYEQFF. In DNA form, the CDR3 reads TGTGCCAGCAGTTCCGTGAGATATGAGCAGTTCTTC.